The clone carrying this T cell receptor beta chain was seen a few times. The antigen remains unidentified. Germline lookup yields CDR1 MNHEY and CDR2 SVGAGI. This CDR3 comprises 17 residues. V lost 2 bases and J lost 0, with 14 bases in between. The sample belongs to a study of response to subunit inactivated influenza vaccine. General study points: It was the authors' suggestion that each seasonal influenza vaccination recruits few new T cells.

TCRdb re-derived calls from the RT-PCR reads in MiXCR, one entry per CDR3 protein. Seen here are under 500,000 distinct CDR3 sequences, approximately 9.9% observed once, and the top ten hold around 12%. This TCR derives from a man aged 50 to 59 who received an inactivated influenza vaccine. V gene TRBV6-5 combines with J gene TRBJ2-1; D remains ambiguous. The input for sequencing was PBMCs from blood, taken more than 35 days after vaccination. CDR3 nucleotides: TGTGCCAGCAGTTACAGCGCGGCACGGAACTCCTACAATGAGCAGTTCTTC. Residues: CASSYSAARNSYNEQFF.